This TCR beta chain was sequenced for a study of human T cells and chemical hapten exposure. Study at large: Enrolled patients were predominantly female and had alopecia areata, totalis or universalis. Findings of the study overall: Expanded TCRs produced significantly more large CDR3 similarity clusters than controls did. Expanded TCR counts at PT1 went up together with patch test score, a positive correlation.

Library preparation tagged each individual cDNA molecule with a unique molecular identifier. TCRdb reprocessed the RACE reads via MiXCR and lists one record per CDR3 protein. The sample records about 84,000 distinct CDR3 sequences, 11% being singletons. Time point here: patch test 3, about 24 weeks after DPC sensitization. Treatment noted: therapeutic diphenylcyclopropenone sensitization with weekly scalp DPC. This clonotype was observed at least ten times. Its antigen is unknown. Material: whole blood, obtained in connection with sensitization to the hapten diphenylcyclopropenone (DPC). The receptor was isolated from a woman aged 45-65 years with alopecia areata. Some clones in this sample may be carry-over from other donors' samples.

The CDR3 DNA is TGTGCCAGCTTCCCATCTGTCAAGGCGGGAGGGCCCATAGATACGCAGTATTTT. The encoded protein is CASFPSVKAGGPIDTQYF. This chain links TRBV3-1 with TRBJ2-3, with 9 bases that match TRBD2. Germline V gene data show CDR1 as LGHDT and CDR2 as YNNKEL (reference sequence). CDR3 length equals 18 residues. The J segment lost 5 bases and the V segment lost 8 bases, leaving 20 bases of the junction unmatched.